This T cell receptor (beta chain) comes out of a study of shared clonotypes between healthy human individuals. Points from the study as a whole: At large depth, rarefaction still showed sorted-subset sequencing to be incomplete.

In regard to this clone: Its antigen is currently unknown.

The genomic DNA of each subset was split evenly across several immunoSEQ plates. TCRdb's copy holds only in-frame clones and misses some; the assay was immunoSEQ multiplex PCR. Of more than 2 million clones in the sample, nearly 97% are singletons; the top ten hold roughly 0.13%. CDR1 and CDR2 (germline): MNHEY, SVGAGI. This CDR3 contains 14 residues. V shed 5 bases and J 6 bases; nucleotides not matched to a gene: 4. Source material: naive CD4+ T cells sorted from blood. Documented subset: CD45RA+ positively selected. This receptor was identified in a man aged 18 to 30 in good health. V usage is TRBV6-5 and J usage is TRBJ1-5; TRBD1 matches at 10 bases. The CDR3 nucleotides read TGTGCCAGCAGTCGGGACAGGGGAAGTCAGCCCCAGCATTTT. Its translation is CASSRDRGSQPQHF.